The 6 T cell receptor beta chains listed next were all sequenced from one sample in a study of CD8 T cells in ankylosing spondylitis (dated by TCRdb to 2016 to 2017). Receptor amplification or capture employed 5' RACE. Sequencing instrument: Illumina HiSeq 2500. The public reads were run again by TCRdb, first through fastp at Q25 and then through MiXCR, and only productive beta chains were kept. Rows merge per CDR3 protein into single entries with the most common DNA and genes. In all, the sample holds about 360,000 distinct CDR3 sequences, and approximately 20% of those were seen once. The leading ten clones occupy approximately 14% of the sample. Sequencing was performed on blood, either unsorted or a sorted T cell fraction (not recorded which). These receptors were obtained from a male donor with ankylosing spondylitis or in good health (not recorded which).

As DNA, the CDR3 is TGCAGTGCTAGGTTGACTAGCGGGATCTACGAGCAGTACTTC. It codes for CSARLTSGIYEQYF. V usage is TRBV20-1 and J usage is TRBJ2-7, with 11 bases identical to TRBD2. The germline V gene has CDR1 DFQATT and CDR2 SNEGSKA (reference sequence). The CDR3 loop spans 14 amino acids. V gave up 3 bases and J gave up 3 bases; unmatched junction bases: 4.

This chain joins TRBV7-9 and TRBJ1-4; TRBD1 matches 7 bases. CDR1 is SEHNR and CDR2 is FQNEAQ in the germline V gene (reference sequence). This CDR3 contains 16 residues. The J segment lost 8 bases and the V segment lost 4 bases, leaving 13 bases of the junction unmatched. This CDR3 is CASSSNKGAGEEKLFF. The DNA for the CDR3 is TGTGCCAGCAGCTCGAACAAGGGGGCAGGGGAGGAAAAACTGTTTTTT.

The V call is TRBV10-2, the J call TRBJ2-5; D is possibly TRBD1 or TRBD2 (6 bases each). Germline V gives CDR1 WSHSY, CDR2 SAAADI. The length of the CDR3 is 14 residues. The V gene lost 0 bases and the J gene lost 5 bases, with 10 bases spanning the gap. DNA of the CDR3: TGCGCCAGCAGTGAGTCGAGAGGGGGGGAGACCCAGTACTTC. Its translation: CASSESRGGETQYF.

This clonotype has only a few counts. The chain uses TRBV4-1 and TRBJ2-1, with a possible D match to TRBD1 (6 bases). The CDR3 has 14 amino acids. CDR1 is MGHRA and CDR2 is YSYEKL in the germline V gene. V was cut by 0 bases and J by 4 bases, with 7 bases left in between. CDR3 amino acids: CASSQEGQYNEQFF. CDR3 coding DNA: TGCGCCAGCAGCCAAGAAGGACAGTACAATGAGCAGTTCTTC.

This clonotype was seen at least ten times. The rearrangement joins TRBV20-1 to TRBJ2-7; maybe TRBD1 (5 bases). Trimming pared 5 bases from V and 0 bases from J, leaving 14 bases between. The CDR3 length is 14 residues. Germline V gene lookup returns CDR1 DFQATT and CDR2 SNEGSKA (reference sequence). The CDR3 region is CSAFAIQGSYEQYF. The CDR3 DNA reads TGCAGTGCTTTTGCCATTCAGGGCTCCTACGAGCAGTACTTC.

This clonotype was detected only a few times. This chain joins TRBV5-1 and TRBJ1-6, with 9 bases lining up with TRBD1. Germline assignment: CDR1 SGHRS and CDR2 YFSETQ. This CDR3 region has 15 residues. V was pared by 0 bases and J by 10 bases, with 5 bases of the junction left unmatched. CDR3 sequence (DNA): TGCGCCAGCAGCTTGGAGGGACAGGGAAGATCACCCCTCCACTTT. Amino acids: CASSLEGQGRSPLHF.